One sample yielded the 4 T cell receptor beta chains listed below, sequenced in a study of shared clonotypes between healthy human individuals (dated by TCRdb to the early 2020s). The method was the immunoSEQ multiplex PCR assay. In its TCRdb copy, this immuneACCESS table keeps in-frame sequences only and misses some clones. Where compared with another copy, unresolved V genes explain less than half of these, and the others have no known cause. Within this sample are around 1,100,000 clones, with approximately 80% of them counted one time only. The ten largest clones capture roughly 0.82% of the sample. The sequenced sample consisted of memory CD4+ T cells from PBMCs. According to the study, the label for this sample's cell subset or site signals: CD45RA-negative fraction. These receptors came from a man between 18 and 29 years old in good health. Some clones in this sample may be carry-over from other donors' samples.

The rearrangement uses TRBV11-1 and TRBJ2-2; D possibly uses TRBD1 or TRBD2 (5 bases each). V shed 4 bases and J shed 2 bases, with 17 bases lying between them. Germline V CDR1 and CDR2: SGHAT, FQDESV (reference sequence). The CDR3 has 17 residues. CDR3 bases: TGTGCCAGCAGCTCGGGGCAGGGTGGGTCAAACACCGGGGAGCTGTTTTTT. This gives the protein CASSSGQGGSNTGELFF.

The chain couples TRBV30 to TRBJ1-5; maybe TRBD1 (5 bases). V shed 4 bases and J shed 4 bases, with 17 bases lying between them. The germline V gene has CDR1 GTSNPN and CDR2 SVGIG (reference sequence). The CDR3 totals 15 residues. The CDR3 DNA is TGTGCCTGGAATGTGGGACTCCTACGAAATCAGCCCCAGCATTTT. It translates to CAWNVGLLRNQPQHF. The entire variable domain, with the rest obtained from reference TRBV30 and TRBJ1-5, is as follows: SQTIHQWPATLVQPVGSPLSLECTVEGTSNPNLYWYRQAAGRGLQLLFYSVGIGQISSEVPQNLSASRPQDRQFILSSKKLLLSDSGFYLCAWNVGLLRNQPQHFGDGTRLSIL.

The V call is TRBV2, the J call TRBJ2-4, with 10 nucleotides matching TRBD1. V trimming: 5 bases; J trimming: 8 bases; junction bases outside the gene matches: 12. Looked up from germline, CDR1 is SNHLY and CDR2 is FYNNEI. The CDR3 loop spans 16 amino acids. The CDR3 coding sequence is TGTGCCAGCAGTCGGACAGGGGGGATGGGGCCGGACATTCAGTACTTC. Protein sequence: CASSRTGGMGPDIQYF.

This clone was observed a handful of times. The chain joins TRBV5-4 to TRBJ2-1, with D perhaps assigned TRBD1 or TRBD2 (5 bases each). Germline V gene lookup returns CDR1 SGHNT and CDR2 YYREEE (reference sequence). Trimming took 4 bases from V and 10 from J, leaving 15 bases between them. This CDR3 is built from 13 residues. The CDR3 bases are TGTGCCAGCAGCAAAGGGACCTCACGGGAGCAGTTCTTC. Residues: CASSKGTSREQFF.